The present TCR beta chain was sequenced within a study of T cell changes during pregnancy in multiple sclerosis. The CDR3 contains 18 residues. In germline, CDR1 is SGHRS, CDR2 YFSETQ. Losses at the gene ends were 7 bases for V and 4 bases for J; bases not matched to a gene: 17. Assay used: immunoSEQ multiplex PCR; TCRdb lists only in-frame clones, some missing. The repertoire has 70,000 to 95,000 clones, around 95% of them found once; the top ten carry less than 0.85%. The gene calls are TRBV5-1 and TRBJ2-2, with TRBD1 matching 9 bases. The origin of this receptor is a female donor in good health, enrolled as a control in a pregnancy study. Sequencing was performed on peripheral blood, taken in the second trimester of pregnancy. CDR3 sequence: CASRGPGQGPIGTGELFF. DNA of the CDR3: TGCGCCAGCCGCGGCCCGGGACAGGGACCCATAGGCACCGGGGAGCTGTTTTTT.